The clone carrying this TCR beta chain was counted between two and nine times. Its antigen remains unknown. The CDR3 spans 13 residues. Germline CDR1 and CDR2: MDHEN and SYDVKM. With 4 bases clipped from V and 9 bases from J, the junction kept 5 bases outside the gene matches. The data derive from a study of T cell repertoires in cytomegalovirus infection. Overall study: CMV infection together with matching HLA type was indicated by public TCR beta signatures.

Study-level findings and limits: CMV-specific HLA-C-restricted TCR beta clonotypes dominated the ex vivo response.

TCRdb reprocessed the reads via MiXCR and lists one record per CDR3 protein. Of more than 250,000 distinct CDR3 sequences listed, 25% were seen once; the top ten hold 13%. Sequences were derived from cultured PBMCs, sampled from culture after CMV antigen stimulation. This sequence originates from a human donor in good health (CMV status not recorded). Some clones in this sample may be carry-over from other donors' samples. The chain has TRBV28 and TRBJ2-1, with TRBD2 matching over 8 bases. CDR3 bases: TGTGCCAGCAGTTCCCGACTAGCGTCTGAGCAGTTCTTC. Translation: CASSSRLASEQFF.